This T cell receptor (beta chain) was identified during a study of blood T cell repertoires in COVID-19. About the research overall: Donors in the United States, Italy and Spain gave samples during acute or convalescent COVID-19. PBMCs, B-cell-depleted T cells, or T cells were the source of the cDNA or gDNA that made up the material.

The cohort comprised adults aged 18 to 89 years residing in about two dozen US areas. Original processing notes: Estimation of nucleated cell counts was performed using reference gene primer amplification. Repertoires were generated with immunoSEQ multiplex PCR, while TCRdb's copy carries only in-frame clones and drops some. V and J calls and clone size are copied from that table; D and trimming were computed from the DNA. Altogether some 400,000 clones are present, roughly nine tenths being singletons, with the ten largest covering around 0.86%. Germline lookup yields CDR1 SGHVS and CDR2 FQNEAQ. Trimming took 5 bases from V and 4 from J, leaving 8 bases between them. The CDR3 has 12 residues.

The material sequenced was PBMCs or T cells enriched from blood (not recorded which). The chain recombines TRBV7-8 with TRBJ1-2; a possible D gene is TRBD1 (5 bases). The receptor was derived from a woman aged 40 to 50 who had been exposed to COVID-19. The CDR3 nucleotides are TGTGCCAGCAGCCCGGACACCTATGGCTACACCTTC. Protein sequence: CASSPDTYGYTF.